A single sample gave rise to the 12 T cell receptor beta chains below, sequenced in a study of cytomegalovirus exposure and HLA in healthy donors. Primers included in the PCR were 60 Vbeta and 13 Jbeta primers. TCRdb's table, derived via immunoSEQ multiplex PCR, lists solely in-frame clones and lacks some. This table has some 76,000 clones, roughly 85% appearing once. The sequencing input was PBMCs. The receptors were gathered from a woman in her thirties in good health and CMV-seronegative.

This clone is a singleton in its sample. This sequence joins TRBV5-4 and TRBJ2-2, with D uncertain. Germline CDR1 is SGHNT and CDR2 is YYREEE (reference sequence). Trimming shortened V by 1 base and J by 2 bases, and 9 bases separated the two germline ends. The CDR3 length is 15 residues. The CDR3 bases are TGTGCCAGCAGCTTGATAGCACGAAACACCGGGGAGCTGTTTTTT. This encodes CASSLIARNTGELFF.

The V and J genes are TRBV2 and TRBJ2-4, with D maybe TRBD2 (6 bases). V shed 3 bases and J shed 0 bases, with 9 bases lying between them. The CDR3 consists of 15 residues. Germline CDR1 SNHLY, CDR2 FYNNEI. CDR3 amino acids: CASSDGREAKNIQYF. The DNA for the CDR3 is TGTGCCAGCAGTGACGGGCGGGAAGCCAAAAACATTCAGTACTTC.

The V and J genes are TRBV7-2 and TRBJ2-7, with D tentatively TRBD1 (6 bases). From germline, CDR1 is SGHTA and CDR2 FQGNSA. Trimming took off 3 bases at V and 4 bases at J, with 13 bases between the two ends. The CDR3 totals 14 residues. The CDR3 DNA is TGTGCCAGCAGCTTTACAGGGATTTCGTACGAGCAGTACTTC. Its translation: CASSFTGISYEQYF.

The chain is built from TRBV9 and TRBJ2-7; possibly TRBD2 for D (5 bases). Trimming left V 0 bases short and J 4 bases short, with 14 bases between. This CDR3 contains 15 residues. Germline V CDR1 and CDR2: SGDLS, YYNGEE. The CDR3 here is CASSVVLDGGYEQYF. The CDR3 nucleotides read TGTGCCAGCAGCGTAGTTTTGGACGGAGGATACGAGCAGTACTTC.

In nucleotides, the CDR3 is TGTGCCAGCAGCTTGAACAGGGGGCGCTCCTACGAGCAGTACTTC. This codes for CASSLNRGRSYEQYF. This rearrangement joins TRBV5-4 to TRBJ2-5; 9 positions match TRBD1. The better agreement between TRBJ2-7 and the DNA end casts doubt on the J call. This CDR3 comprises 15 residues. Germline loops: CDR1 SGHNT, CDR2 YYREEE (reference sequence).

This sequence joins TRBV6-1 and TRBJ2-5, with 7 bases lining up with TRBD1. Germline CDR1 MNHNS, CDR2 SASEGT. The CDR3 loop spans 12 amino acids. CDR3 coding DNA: TGTGTAGGGGGCCATGAGGAAGAGACCCAGTACTTC. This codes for CVGGHEEETQYF.

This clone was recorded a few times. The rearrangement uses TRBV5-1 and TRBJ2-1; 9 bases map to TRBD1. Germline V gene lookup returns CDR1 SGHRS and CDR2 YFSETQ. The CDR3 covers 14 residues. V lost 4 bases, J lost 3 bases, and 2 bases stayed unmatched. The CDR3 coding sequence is TGCGCCAGCAGCGGGACAGGGAGCTACAATGAGCAGTTCTTC. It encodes CASSGTGSYNEQFF.

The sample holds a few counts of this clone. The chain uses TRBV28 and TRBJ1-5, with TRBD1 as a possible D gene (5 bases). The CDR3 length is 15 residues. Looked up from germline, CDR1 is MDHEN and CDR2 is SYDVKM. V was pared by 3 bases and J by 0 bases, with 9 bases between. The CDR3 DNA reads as TGTGCCAGCAGTTTTCCAGGGTATAGCAATCAGCCCCAGCATTTT. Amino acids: CASSFPGYSNQPQHF.

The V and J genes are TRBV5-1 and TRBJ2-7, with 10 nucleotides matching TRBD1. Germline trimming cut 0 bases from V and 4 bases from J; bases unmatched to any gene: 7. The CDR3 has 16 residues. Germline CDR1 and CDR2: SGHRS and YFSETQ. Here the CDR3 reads CASSLGPTGGSYEQYF. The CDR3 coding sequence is TGCGCCAGCAGCTTGGGTCCGACAGGGGGCTCTTACGAGCAGTACTTC. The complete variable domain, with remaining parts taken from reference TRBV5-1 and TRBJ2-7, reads KAGVTQTPRYLIKTRGQQVTLSCSPISGHRSVSWYQQTPGQGLQFLFEYFSETQRNKGNFPGRFSGRQFSNSRSEMNVSTLELGDSALYLCASSLGPTGGSYEQYFGPGTRLTVT.

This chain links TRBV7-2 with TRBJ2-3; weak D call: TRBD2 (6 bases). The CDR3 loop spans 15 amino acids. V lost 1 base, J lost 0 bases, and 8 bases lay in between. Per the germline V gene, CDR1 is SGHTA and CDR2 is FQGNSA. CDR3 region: CASSLDGGSTDTQYF. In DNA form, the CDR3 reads TGTGCCAGCAGCTTAGACGGGGGAAGCACAGATACGCAGTATTTT.

The CDR3, as DNA: TGTGCCAGCAGTCCCCGGGGACTAGACATCGGGGAGCTGTTTTTT. This sequence encodes CASSPRGLDIGELFF. The J gene is TRBJ2-2, the V gene TRBV27, with 8 bases fitting TRBD2. V trimming: 5 bases; J trimming: 7 bases; junction bases outside the gene matches: 9. This CDR3 has 15 residues. The V gene's germline CDR1 is MNHEY and CDR2 SMNVEV (reference sequence).

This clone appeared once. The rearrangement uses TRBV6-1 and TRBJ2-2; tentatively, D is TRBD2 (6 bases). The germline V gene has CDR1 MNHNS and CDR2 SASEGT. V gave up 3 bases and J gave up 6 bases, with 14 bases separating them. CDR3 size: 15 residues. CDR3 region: CASSEVLAVAGELFF. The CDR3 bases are TGTGCCAGCAGTGAGGTACTAGCAGTTGCCGGGGAGCTGTTTTTT.